This TCR beta chain was recorded in a study of T cell changes during pregnancy in multiple sclerosis. Assay used: immunoSEQ multiplex PCR; TCRdb lists only in-frame clones, some missing. The table shows about 18,000 clones, with 86% occurring only once. The CDR3 contains 14 residues. CDR1 is MNHEY and CDR2 is SMNVEV in the germline V gene (reference sequence). Trimming shortened V by 3 bases and J by 2 bases, and 11 bases separated the two germline ends. The V call is TRBV27, the J call TRBJ2-7; D unclear. The receptor was derived from a female donor in good health, enrolled as a control in a pregnancy study. The specimen comprised CD8+ T cells from peripheral blood mononuclear cells, sampled in the third trimester of pregnancy. This CDR3 is CASSFGSRPYEQYF. The CDR3 DNA is TGTGCCAGCAGTTTTGGCAGTCGCCCCTACGAGCAGTACTTC.